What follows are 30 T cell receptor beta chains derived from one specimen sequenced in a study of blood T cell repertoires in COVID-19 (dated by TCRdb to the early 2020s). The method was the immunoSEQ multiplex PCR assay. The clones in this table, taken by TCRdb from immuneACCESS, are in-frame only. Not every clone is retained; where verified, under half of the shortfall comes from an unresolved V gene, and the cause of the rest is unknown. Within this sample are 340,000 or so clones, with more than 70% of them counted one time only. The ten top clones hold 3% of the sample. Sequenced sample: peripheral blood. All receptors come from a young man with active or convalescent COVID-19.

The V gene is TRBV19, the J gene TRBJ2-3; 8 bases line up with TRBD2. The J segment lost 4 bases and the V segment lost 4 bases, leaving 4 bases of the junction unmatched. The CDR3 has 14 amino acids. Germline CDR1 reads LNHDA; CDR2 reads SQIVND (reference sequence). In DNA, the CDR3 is TGTGCCAGTAGTAAACTAGCGGATTCAGATACGCAGTATTTT. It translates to CASSKLADSDTQYF.

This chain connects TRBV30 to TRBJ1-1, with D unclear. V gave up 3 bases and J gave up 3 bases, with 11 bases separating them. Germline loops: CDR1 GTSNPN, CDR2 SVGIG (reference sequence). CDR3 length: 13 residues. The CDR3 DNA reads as TGTGCCTGGAGGGATTGGAGAGACACTGAAGCTTTCTTT. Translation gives CAWRDWRDTEAFF.

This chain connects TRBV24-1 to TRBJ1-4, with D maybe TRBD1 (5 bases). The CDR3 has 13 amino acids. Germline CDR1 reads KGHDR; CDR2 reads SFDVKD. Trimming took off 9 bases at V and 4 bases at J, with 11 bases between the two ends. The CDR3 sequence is CATGVTGNEKLFF. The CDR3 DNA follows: TGTGCCACCGGGGTTACAGGTAATGAAAAACTGTTTTTT.

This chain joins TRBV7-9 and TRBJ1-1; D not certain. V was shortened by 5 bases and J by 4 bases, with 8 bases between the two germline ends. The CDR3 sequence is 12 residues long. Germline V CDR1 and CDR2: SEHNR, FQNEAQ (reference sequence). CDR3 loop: CASSLGVTEAFF. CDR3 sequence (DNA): TGTGCCAGCAGCCTGGGAGTCACTGAAGCTTTCTTT.

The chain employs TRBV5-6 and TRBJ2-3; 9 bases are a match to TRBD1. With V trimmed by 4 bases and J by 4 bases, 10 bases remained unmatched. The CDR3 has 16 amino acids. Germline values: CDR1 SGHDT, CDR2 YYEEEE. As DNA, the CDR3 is TGTGCCAGCAGCGCAGGGACAGGGCGGCGGGCAGATACGCAGTATTTT. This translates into CASSAGTGRRADTQYF.

CDR3 protein: CASSLPSGGNAYEQYF. DNA of the CDR3: TGTGCCAGCAGCTTACCTAGCGGGGGGAATGCTTACGAGCAGTACTTC. The chain combines TRBV11-3 with TRBJ2-7, with 11 bases identical to TRBD2. V dropped 2 bases and J dropped 4; count of bases not matched to a gene: 7. This CDR3 is 16 amino acids long. CDR1 is SGHNT, CDR2 YENEEA, per germline.

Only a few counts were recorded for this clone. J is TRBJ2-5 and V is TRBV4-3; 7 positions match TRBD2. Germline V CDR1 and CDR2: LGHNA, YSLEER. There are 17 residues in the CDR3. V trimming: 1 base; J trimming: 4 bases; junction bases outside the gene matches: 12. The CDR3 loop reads CASSQGGGVARRETQYF. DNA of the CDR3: TGCGCCAGCAGCCAAGGGGGGGGAGTTGCGCGTAGAGAGACCCAGTACTTC.

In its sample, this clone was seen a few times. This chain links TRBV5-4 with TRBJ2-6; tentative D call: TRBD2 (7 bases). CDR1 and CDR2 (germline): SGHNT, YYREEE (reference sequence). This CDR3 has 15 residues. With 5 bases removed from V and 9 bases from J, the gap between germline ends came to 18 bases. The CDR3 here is CASRPLGGDFNVLTF. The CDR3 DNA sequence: TGTGCCAGCAGACCTCTAGGGGGGGACTTCAACGTCCTGACTTTC.

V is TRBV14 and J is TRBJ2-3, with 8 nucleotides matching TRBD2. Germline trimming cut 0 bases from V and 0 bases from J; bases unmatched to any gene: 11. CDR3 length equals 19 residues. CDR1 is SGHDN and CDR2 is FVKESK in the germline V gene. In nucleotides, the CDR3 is TGTGCCAGCAGCCAAGAGTTGAGGAGAACGGGAGGGAGCACAGATACGCAGTATTTT. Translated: CASSQELRRTGGSTDTQYF.

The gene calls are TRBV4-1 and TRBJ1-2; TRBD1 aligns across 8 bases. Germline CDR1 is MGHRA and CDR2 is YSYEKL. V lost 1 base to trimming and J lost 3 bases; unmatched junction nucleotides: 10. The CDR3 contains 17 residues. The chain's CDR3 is CASSQGLLQGGDYGYTF. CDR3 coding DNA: TGCGCCAGCAGCCAAGGACTATTACAGGGGGGGGACTATGGCTACACCTTC.

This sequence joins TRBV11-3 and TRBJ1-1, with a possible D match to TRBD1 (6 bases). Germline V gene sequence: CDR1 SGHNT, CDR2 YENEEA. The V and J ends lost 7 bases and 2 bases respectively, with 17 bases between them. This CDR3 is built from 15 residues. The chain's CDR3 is CASTKETGFNTEAFF. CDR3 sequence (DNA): TGTGCCAGCACTAAAGAGACAGGCTTTAACACTGAAGCTTTCTTT.

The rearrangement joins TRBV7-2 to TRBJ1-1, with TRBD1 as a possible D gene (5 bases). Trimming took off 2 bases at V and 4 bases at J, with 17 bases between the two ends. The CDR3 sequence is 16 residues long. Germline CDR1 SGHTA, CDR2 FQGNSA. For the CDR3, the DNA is TGTGCCAGCAGCTTAACGTTCAGGGAGGGGTTCACTGAAGCTTTCTTT. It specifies CASSLTFREGFTEAFF.

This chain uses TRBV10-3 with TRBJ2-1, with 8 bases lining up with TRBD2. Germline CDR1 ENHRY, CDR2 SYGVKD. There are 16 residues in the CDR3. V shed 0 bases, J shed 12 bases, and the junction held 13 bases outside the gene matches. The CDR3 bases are TGTGCCATCAGTGAGTCGACGGTAGCGGGGCTTGGTCGGCAGTTCTTC. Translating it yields CAISESTVAGLGRQFF.

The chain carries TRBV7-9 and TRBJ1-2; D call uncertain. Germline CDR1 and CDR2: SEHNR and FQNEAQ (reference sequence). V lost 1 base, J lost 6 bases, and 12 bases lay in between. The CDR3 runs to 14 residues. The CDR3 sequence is CASSLVVPRDGYTF. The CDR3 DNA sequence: TGTGCCAGCAGCTTAGTGGTCCCGCGGGATGGCTACACCTTC.

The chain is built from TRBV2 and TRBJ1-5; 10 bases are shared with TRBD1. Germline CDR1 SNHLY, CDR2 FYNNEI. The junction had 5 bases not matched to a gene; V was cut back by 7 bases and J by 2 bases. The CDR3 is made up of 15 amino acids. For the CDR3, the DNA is TGTGCCAGCACCGCCGGGACAGGGGGCAATCAGCCCCAGCATTTT. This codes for CASTAGTGGNQPQHF.

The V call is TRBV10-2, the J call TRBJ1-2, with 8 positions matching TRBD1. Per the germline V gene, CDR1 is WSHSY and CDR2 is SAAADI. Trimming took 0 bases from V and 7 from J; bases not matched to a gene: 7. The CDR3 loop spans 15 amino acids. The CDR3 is CASSESRQGARGYTF. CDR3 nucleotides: TGCGCCAGCAGTGAGTCCCGGCAGGGGGCCCGTGGCTACACCTTC.

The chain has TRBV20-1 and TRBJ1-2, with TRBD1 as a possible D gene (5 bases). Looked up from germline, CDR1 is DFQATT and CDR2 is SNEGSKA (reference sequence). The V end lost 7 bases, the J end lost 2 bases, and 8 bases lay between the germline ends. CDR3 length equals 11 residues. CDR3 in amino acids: CSGRTNYGYTF. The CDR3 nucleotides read TGCAGTGGGCGGACAAACTATGGCTACACCTTC.

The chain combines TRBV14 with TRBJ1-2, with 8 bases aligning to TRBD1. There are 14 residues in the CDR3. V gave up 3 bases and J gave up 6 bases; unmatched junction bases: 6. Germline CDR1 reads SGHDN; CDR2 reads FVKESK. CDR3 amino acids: CASSHMQGADGYTF. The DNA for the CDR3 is TGTGCCAGCAGCCACATGCAGGGGGCGGATGGCTACACCTTC.

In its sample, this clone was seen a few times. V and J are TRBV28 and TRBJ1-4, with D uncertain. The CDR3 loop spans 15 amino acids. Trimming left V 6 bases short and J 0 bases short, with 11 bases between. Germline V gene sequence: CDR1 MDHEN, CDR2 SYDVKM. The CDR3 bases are TGTGCCAGCAGCCTACTCCTCACAACTAATGAAAAACTGTTTTTT. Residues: CASSLLLTTNEKLFF.

CDR3 protein: CASSSAVKMNTEAFF. Here the CDR3 DNA reads TGCGCCAGCAGCTCCGCGGTCAAAATGAACACTGAAGCTTTCTTT. The chain is built from TRBV5-1 and TRBJ1-1; D ambiguous. Between the trimmed V and J ends, which lost 3 bases and 0 bases, there was a span of 12 bases. CDR3 length: 15 residues. Germline lookup yields CDR1 SGHRS and CDR2 YFSETQ.

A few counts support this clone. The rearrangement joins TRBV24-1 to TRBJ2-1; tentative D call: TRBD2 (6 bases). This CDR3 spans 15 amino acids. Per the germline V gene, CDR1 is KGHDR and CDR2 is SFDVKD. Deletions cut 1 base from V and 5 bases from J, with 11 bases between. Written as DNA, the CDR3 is TGTGCCACCAGTGATTTTCGGGGGAGCCACAATGAGCAGTTCTTC. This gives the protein CATSDFRGSHNEQFF.

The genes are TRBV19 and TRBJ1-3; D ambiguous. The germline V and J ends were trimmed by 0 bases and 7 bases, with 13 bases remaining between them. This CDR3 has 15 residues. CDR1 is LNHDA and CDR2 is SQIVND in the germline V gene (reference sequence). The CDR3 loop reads CASSIEAAAENTIYF. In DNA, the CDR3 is TGTGCCAGTAGTATAGAGGCCGCGGCGGAGAACACCATATATTTT.

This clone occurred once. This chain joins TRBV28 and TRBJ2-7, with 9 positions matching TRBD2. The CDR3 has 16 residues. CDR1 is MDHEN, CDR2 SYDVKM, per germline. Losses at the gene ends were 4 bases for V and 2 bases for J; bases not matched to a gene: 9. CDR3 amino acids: CASSSRLAVTTYEQYF. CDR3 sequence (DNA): TGTGCCAGCAGTTCGCGACTAGCGGTGACGACCTACGAGCAGTACTTC.

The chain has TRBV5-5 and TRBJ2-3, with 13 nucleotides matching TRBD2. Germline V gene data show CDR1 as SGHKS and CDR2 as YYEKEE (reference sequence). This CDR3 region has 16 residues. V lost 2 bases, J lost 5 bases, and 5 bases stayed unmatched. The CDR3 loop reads CASSFDTSGGVDTQYF. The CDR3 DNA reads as TGTGCCAGCAGCTTTGACACTAGCGGGGGGGTAGATACGCAGTATTTT.

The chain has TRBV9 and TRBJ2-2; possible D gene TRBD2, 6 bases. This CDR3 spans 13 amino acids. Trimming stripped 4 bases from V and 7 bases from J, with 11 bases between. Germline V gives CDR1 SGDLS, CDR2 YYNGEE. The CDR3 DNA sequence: TGTGCCAGCAGCAGGAGGGGAGACGGGGAGCTGTTTTTT. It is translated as CASSRRGDGELFF. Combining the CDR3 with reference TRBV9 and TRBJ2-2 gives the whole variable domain DSGVTQTPKHLITATGQRVTLRCSPRSGDLSVYWYQQSLDQGLQFLIQYYNGEERAKGNILERFSAQQFPDLHSELNLSSLELGDSALYFCASSRRGDGELFFGEGSRLTVL.

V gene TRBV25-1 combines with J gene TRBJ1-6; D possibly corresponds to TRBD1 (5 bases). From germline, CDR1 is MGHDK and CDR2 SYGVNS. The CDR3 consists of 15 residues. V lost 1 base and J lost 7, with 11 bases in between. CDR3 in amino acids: CASSESAGWNSPLHF. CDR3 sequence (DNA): TGTGCCAGCAGTGAATCAGCAGGGTGGAATTCACCCCTCCACTTT.

CDR3 protein: CASSPQVNSAGNEQFF. The CDR3 coding sequence is TGTGCCAGCTCACCCCAGGTGAATAGTGCGGGCAATGAGCAGTTCTTC. The genes are TRBV18 and TRBJ2-1; tentatively, D is TRBD2 (5 bases). The CDR3 loop spans 16 amino acids. V was cut by 3 bases and J by 6 bases, with 18 bases left in between. Germline lookup yields CDR1 KGHSH and CDR2 LQKENI.

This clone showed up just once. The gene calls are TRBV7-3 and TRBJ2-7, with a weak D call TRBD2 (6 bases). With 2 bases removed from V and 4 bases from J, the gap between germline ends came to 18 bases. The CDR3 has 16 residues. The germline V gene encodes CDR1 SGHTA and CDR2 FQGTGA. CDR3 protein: CASSLGRWGDGYEQYF. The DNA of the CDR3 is TGTGCCAGCAGCTTAGGGAGATGGGGGGATGGGTACGAGCAGTACTTC.

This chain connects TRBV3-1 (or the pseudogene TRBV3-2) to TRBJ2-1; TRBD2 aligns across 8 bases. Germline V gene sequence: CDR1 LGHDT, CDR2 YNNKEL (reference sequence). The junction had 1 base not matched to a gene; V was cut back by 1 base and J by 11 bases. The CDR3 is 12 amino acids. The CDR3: CASSQGTSQQFF. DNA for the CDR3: TGTGCCAGCAGCCAAGGGACTAGCCAGCAGTTCTTC.

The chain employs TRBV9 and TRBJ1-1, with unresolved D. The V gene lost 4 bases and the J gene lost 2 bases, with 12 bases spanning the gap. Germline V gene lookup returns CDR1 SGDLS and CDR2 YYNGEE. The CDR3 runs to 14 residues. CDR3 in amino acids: CASSPLTGNTEAFF. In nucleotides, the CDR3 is TGTGCCAGCAGCCCCTTAACGGGAAACACTGAAGCTTTCTTT.